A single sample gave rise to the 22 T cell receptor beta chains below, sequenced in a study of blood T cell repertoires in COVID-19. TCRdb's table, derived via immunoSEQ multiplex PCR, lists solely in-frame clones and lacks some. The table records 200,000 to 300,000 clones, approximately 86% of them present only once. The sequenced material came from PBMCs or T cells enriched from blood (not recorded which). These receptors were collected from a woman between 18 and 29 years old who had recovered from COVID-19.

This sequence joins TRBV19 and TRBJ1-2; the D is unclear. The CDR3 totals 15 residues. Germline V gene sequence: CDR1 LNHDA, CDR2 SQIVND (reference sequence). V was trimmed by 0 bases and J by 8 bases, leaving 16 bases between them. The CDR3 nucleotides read TGTGCCAGTAGTATAGATACCACCCCCAGATCCGGCTACACCTTC. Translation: CASSIDTTPRSGYTF.

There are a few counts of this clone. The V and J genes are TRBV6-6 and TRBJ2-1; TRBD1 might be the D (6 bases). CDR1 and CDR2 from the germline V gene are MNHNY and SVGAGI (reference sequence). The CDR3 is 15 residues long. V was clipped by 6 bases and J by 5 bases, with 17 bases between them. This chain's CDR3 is CASSPGQFPHNEQFF. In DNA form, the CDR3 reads TGTGCCAGCAGCCCCGGACAGTTCCCTCACAATGAGCAGTTCTTC.

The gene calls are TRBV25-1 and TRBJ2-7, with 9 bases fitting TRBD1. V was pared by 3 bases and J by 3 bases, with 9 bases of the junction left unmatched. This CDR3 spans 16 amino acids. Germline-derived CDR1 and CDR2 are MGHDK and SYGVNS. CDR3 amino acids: CASSDTIDRGCYEQYF. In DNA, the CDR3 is TGTGCCAGCAGTGATACAATCGACAGGGGGTGCTACGAGCAGTACTTC.

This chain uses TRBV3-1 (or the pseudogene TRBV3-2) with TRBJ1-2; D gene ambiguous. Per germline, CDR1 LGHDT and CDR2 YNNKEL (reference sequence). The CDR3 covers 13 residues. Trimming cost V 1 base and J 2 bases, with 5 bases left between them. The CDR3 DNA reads TGTGCCAGCAGCCAAGCCAGGAACTATGGCTACACCTTC. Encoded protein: CASSQARNYGYTF.

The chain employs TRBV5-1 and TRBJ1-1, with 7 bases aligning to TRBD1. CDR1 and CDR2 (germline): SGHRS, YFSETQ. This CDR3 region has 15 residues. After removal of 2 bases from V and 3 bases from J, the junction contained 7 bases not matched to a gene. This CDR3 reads CASSFYDRADTEAFF. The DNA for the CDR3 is TGCGCCAGCAGCTTTTACGACAGGGCGGACACTGAAGCTTTCTTT. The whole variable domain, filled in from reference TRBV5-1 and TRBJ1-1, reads KAGVTQTPRYLIKTRGQQVTLSCSPISGHRSVSWYQQTPGQGLQFLFEYFSETQRNKGNFPGRFSGRQFSNSRSEMNVSTLELGDSALYLCASSFYDRADTEAFFGQGTRLTVV.

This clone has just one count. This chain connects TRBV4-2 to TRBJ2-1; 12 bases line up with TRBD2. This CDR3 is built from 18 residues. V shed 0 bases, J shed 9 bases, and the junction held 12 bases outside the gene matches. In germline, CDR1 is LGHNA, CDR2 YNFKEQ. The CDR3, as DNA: TGTGCCAGCAGCCAAGAGTCGGCTAGCGGGAGGGCCAAGAGTGAGCAGTTCTTC. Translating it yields CASSQESASGRAKSEQFF.

CDR3 nucleotide sequence: TGCGCCAGCAGCCGAAACCCTCCTACAGGGGGCATGAACACTGAAGCTTTCTTT. As protein: CASSRNPPTGGMNTEAFF. The chain carries TRBV4-3 and TRBJ1-1; 9 nucleotides align to TRBD1. V trimming: 4 bases; J trimming: 0 bases; junction bases outside the gene matches: 12. The CDR3 sequence is 18 residues long. Germline values: CDR1 LGHNA, CDR2 YSLEER.

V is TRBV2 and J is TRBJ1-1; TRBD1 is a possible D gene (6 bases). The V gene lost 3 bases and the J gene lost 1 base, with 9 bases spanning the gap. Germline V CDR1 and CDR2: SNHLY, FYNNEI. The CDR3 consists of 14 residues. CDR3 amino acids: CASSDYRENTEAFF. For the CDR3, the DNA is TGTGCCAGCAGTGATTACAGGGAGAACACTGAAGCTTTCTTT.

The CDR3 sequence: CASSLAPSEFTDTQYF. The CDR3 bases are TGTGCCAGCAGCTTGGCCCCTAGCGAATTCACAGATACGCAGTATTTT. The chain joins TRBV5-4 to TRBJ2-3; tentatively, D is TRBD2 (6 bases). V gave up 0 bases and J gave up 2 bases, with 13 bases separating them. The CDR3 is made up of 16 amino acids. Per germline, CDR1 SGHNT and CDR2 YYREEE (reference sequence).

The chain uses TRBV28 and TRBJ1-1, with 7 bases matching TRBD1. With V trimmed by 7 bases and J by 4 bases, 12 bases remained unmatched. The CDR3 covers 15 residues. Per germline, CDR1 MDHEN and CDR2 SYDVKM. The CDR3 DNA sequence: TGTGCCAGCACGGGACAGATCCTAGGAGGCACTGAAGCTTTCTTT. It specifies CASTGQILGGTEAFF. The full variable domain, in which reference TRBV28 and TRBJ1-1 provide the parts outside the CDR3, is DVKVTQSSRYLVKRTGEKVFLECVQDMDHENMFWYRQDPGLGLRLIYFSYDVKMKEKGDIPEGYSVSREKKERFSLILESASTNQTSMYLCASTGQILGGTEAFFGQGTRLTVV.

CDR3 nucleotides: TGTGCCAGCAGCTTAGACGGGAGGGGGGAGACCCAGTACTTC. This codes for CASSLDGRGETQYF. The rearrangement uses TRBV7-2 and TRBJ2-5; 8 bases line up with TRBD2. The ends lost 1 base at V and 5 bases at J; junction bases unmatched: 3. This CDR3 region has 14 residues. Germline values: CDR1 SGHTA, CDR2 FQGNSA.

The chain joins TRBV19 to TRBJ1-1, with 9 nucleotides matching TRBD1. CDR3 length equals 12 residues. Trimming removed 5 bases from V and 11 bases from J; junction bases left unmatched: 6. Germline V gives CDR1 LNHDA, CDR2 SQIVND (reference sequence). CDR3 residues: CASSFRTGEAFF. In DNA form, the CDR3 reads TGTGCCAGTAGTTTTCGGACAGGGGAGGCTTTCTTT. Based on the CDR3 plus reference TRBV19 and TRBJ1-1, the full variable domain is DGGITQSPKYLFRKEGQNVTLSCEQNLNHDAMYWYRQDPGQGLRLIYYSQIVNDFQKGDIAEGYSVSREKKESFPLTVTSAQKNPTAFYLCASSFRTGEAFFGQGTRLTVV.

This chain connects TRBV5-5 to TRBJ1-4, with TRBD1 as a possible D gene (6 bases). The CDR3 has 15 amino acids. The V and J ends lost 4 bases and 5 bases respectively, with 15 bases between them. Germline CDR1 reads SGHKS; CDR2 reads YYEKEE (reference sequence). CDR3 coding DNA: TGTGCCAGCAGCGTATTACAGGGCCCCAATGAAAAACTGTTTTTT. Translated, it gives CASSVLQGPNEKLFF.

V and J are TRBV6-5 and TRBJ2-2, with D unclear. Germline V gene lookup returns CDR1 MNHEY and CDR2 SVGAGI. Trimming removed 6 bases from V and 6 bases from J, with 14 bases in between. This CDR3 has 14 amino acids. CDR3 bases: TGTGCCAGCAGAGCCTCGTCTCCTGCCGGGGAGCTGTTTTTT. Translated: CASRASSPAGELFF.

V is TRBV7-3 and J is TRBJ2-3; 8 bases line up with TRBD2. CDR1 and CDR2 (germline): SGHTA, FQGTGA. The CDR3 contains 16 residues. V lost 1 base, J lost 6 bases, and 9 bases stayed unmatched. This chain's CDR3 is CASSLNVAGTGDTQYF. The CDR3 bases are TGTGCCAGCAGCTTAAACGTAGCGGGGACGGGGGATACGCAGTATTTT.

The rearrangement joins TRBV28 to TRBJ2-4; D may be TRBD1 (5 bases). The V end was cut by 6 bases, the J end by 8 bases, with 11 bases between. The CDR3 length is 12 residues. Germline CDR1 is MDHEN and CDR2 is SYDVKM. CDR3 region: CASSLVGDIQYF. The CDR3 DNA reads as TGTGCCAGCAGCCTGGTAGGGGACATTCAGTACTTC.

The CDR3 loop reads CASSLGTSGDMGEQFF. DNA for the CDR3: TGTGCCAGCAGCCTCGGGACTAGCGGGGATATGGGGGAGCAGTTCTTC. This chain joins TRBV7-2 and TRBJ2-1; TRBD2 agrees at 13 bases. The CDR3 is 16 residues long. Germline V gives CDR1 SGHTA, CDR2 FQGNSA. The J segment lost 10 bases and the V segment lost 5 bases, leaving 11 bases of the junction unmatched.

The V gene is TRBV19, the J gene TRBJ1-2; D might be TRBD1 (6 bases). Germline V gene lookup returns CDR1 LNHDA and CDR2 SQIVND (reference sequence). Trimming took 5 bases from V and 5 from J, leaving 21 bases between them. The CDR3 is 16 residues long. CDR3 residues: CASSATPLQGSYGYTF. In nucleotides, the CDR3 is TGTGCCAGTAGTGCAACCCCCCTCCAGGGGAGTTATGGCTACACCTTC.

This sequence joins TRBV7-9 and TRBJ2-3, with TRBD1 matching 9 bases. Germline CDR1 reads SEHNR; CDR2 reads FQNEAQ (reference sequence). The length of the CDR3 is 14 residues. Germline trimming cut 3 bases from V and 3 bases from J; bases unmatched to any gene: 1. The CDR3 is CASSLGTGTDTQYF. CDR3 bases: TGTGCCAGCAGCTTGGGGACAGGGACAGATACGCAGTATTTT. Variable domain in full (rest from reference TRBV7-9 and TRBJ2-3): DTGVSQNPRHKITKRGQNVTFRCDPISEHNRLYWYRQTLGQGPEFLTYFQNEAQLEKSRLLSDRFSAERPKGSFSTLEIQRTEQGDSAMYLCASSLGTGTDTQYFGPGTRLTVL.

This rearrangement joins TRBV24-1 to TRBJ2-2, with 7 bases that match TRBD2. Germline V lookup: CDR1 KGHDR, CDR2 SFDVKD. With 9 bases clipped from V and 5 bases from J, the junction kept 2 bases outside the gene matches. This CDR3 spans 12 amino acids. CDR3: CATAGGTGELFF. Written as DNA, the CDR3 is TGTGCCACCGCCGGGGGGACCGGGGAGCTGTTTTTT.

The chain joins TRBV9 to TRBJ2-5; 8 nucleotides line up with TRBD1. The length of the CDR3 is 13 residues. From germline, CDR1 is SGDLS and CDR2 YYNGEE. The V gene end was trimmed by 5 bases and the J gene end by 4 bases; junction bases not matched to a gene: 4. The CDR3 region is CASSRTGRETQYF. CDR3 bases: TGTGCCAGCAGTCGGACAGGGCGAGAGACCCAGTACTTC.

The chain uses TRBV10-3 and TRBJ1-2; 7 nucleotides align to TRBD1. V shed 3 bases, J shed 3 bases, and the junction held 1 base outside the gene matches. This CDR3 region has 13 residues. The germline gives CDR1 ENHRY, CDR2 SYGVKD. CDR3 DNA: TGTGCCATCAGTGACACAGGGGACTATGGCTACACCTTC. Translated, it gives CAISDTGDYGYTF.